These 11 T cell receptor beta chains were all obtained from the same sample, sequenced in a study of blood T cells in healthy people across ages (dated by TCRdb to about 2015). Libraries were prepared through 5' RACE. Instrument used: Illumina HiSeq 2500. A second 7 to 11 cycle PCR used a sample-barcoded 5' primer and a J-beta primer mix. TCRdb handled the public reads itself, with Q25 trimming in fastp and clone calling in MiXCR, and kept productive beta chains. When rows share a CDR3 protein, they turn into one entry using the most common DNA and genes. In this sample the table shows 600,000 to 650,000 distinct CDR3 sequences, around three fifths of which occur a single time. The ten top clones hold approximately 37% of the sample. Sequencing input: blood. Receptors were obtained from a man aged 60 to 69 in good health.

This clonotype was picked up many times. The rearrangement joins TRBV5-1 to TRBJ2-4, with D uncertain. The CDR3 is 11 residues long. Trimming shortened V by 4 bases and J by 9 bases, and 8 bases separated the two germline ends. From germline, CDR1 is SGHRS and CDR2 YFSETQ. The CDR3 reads CASSPVPIQYF. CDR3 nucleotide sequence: TGCGCCAGCAGCCCCGTCCCCATTCAGTACTTC.

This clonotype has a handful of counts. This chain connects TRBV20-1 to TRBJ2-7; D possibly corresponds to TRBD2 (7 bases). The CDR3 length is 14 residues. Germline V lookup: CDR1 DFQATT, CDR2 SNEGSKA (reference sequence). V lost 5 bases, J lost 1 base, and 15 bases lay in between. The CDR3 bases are TGCAGTGCTGAAACAGGGAGGGGATCCTACGAGCAGTACTTC. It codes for CSAETGRGSYEQYF.

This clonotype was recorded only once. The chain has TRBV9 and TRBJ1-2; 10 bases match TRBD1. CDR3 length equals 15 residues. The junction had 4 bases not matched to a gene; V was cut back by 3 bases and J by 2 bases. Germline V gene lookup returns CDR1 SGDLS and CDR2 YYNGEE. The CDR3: CASSARDRGNYGYTF. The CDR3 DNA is TGTGCCAGCAGCGCAAGGGACAGGGGCAACTATGGCTACACCTTC.

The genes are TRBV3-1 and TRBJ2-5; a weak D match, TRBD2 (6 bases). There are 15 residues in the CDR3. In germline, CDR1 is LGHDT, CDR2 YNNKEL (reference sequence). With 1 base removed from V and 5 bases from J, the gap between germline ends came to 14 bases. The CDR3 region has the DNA TGTGCCAGCAGCCAAGGAGTTGGCGGGGTGGAGACCCAGTACTTC. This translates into CASSQGVGGVETQYF.

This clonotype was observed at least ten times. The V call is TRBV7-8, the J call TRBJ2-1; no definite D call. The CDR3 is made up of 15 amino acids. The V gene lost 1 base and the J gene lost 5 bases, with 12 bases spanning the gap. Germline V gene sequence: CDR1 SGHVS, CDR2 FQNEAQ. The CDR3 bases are TGTGCCAGCAGCTTAGGGACCTCGTTTCACAATGAGCAGTTCTTC. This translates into CASSLGTSFHNEQFF.

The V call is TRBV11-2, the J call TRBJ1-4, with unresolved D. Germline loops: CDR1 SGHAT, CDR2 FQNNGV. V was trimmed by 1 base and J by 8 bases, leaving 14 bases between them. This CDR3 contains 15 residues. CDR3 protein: CASSLVSGVGEKLFF. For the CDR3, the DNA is TGTGCCAGCAGCTTAGTTTCCGGGGTCGGCGAAAAACTGTTTTTT.

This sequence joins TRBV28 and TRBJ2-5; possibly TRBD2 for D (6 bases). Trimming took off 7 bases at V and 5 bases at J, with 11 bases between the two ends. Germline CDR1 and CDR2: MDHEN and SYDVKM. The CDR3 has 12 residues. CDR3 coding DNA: TGTGCCAGCAACCTCCGGGGGGAGACCCAGTACTTC. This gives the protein CASNLRGETQYF.

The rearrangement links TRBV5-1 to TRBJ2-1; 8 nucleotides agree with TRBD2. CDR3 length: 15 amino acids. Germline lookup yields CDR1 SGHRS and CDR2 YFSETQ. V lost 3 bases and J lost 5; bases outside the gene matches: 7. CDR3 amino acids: CASSSTGGAHNEQFF. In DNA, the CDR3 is TGCGCCAGCAGCTCGACGGGAGGGGCGCACAATGAGCAGTTCTTC.

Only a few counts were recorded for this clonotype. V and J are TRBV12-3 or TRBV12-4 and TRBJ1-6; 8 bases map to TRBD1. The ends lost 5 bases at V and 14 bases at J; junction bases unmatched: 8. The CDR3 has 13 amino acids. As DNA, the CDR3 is TGTGCCAGCAGTCCCGGACAGGGACTCGCCCTCCACTTT. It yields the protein CASSPGQGLALHF.

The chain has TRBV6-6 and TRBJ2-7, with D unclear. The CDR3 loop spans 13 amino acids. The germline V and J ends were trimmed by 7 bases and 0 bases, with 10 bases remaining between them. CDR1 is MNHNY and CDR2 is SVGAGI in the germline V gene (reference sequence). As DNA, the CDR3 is TGTGCCAGCACACGCGGAAGCTCCTACGAGCAGTACTTC. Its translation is CASTRGSSYEQYF.

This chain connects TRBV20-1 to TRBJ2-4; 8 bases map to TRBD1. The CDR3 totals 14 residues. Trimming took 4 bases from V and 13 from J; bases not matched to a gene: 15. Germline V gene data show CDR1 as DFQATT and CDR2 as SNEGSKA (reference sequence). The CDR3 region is CSATGQGHLTEQYF. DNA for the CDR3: TGCAGTGCTACCGGACAGGGCCACCTCACTGAGCAGTACTTC.